The TCR beta chain under discussion was sequenced for a study of blood T cell repertoires in COVID-19. The protocol was immunoSEQ multiplex PCR, while the TCRdb copy is restricted to in-frame clones and leaves out a portion. The sample records just over 150,000 clones, about 85% being singletons. Germline V gives CDR1 LGHDT, CDR2 YNNKEL (reference sequence). The CDR3 runs to 14 residues. Trimming took 4 bases from V and 4 from J; bases not matched to a gene: 4. Sequencing was done on a sample of peripheral blood. The V and J genes are TRBV3-1 (or the pseudogene TRBV3-2) and TRBJ2-3, with 8 bases that match TRBD2. The receptor was derived from a human donor with acute or convalescent COVID-19. The donor label of this sample is uncertain. CDR3 protein: CASSRRGGADTQYF. Here the CDR3 DNA reads TGTGCCAGCAGCCGTCGGGGGGGGGCAGATACGCAGTATTTT.